This T cell receptor (beta chain) comes out of a study of blood T cell repertoires in COVID-19. Background on the study: From T cells, B-cell-depleted T cells, or PBMCs came the material, which was cDNA or gDNA.

The CDR3 consists of 18 residues. Germline assignment: CDR1 MDHEN and CDR2 SYDVKM. Losses at the gene ends were 9 bases for V and 1 base for J; bases not matched to a gene: 14. The age range of participants was 18 to 89 years, with residence in under 30 US areas. Symptom resolution, clearance, or two negative PCRs marked the recovered donors of Cohort 3. The authors' processing: Using reference gene primer amplification, nucleated cell counts were estimated. Using immunoSEQ multiplex PCR, the repertoire was profiled, and TCRdb retains in-frame clones only, with some absent. D and trimming come from the DNA, and the V and J calls and clone size come from that table. The table has some 270,000 clones, about nine tenths seen once.

This receptor was taken from a woman between 35 and 50 years old who had recovered from COVID-19. Sequencing was carried out using PBMCs or T cells enriched from blood (not recorded which). The chain recombines TRBV28 with TRBJ2-6; TRBD1 matches 8 bases. This chain's CDR3 is CASTEGGTGTSGANVLTF. The DNA for the CDR3 is TGTGCCAGTACTGAAGGGGGGACAGGCACGTCTGGGGCCAACGTCCTGACTTTC. Together with reference TRBV28 and TRBJ2-6, the CDR3 gives the full variable domain: DVKVTQSSRYLVKRTGEKVFLECVQDMDHENMFWYRQDPGLGLRLIYFSYDVKMKEKGDIPEGYSVSREKKERFSLILESASTNQTSMYLCASTEGGTGTSGANVLTFGAGSRLTVL.